The rows below give T cell receptor beta chains drawn from one sample of a study of OX40 agonist ivuxolimab in advanced cancers. TCRdb's table, derived via immunoSEQ multiplex PCR, lists solely in-frame clones and lacks some. The data contain about 18,000 clones, 65% to 80% of them singletons. The specimen comprised CD4+ or CD8+ T cells sorted from blood, sampled in a trial of the OX40 agonist ivuxolimab. The receptor source for this set is an adult with an advanced solid tumor such as melanoma, head and neck, liver or kidney cancer. Each CDR3 is given with its conserved first and last residue. Each record gives: V gene, D gene, J gene, clone size, CDR3 DNA, CDR3 protein. The D gene is left open where the match is weak. The size entry is marked missing in some rows and otherwise reads once, few, many or a size class.

TRBV2	TRBD1	TRBJ2-7	.	TGTGCCAGCAGTTCGGGACAGGGGGCTTACGAGCAGTACTTC	CASSSGQGAYEQYF
TRBV28	.	TRBJ1-1	.	TGTGCCAGCAGTTTCAACACTGAAGCTTTCTTT	CASSFNTEAFF
TRBV28	.	TRBJ1-2	medium-sized	TGTGCCAGCAGTTTAAGGCCAGTGGCTAACTATGGCTACACCTTC	CASSLRPVANYGYTF
TRBV15	.	TRBJ2-5	medium-sized	TGTGCCACCAGCAGACCAGATACAGAGACCCAGTACTTC	CATSRPDTETQYF
TRBV28	TRBD1	TRBJ2-7	.	TGTGCCAGCAACGGACAGGGCGTCGTAGAGCAGTACTTC	CASNGQGVVEQYF
TRBV10-2	TRBD2	TRBJ2-4	few	TGCGCCAGCAGCTTCCAGGCAGGACTAGCGGGAGCGAATCTGGTTGCCGCCAAAAACATTCAGTACTTC	CASSFQAGLAGANLVAAKNIQYF
TRBV9	TRBD1	TRBJ2-7	.	TGTGCCAGCAGCCCCGAGGGGACAGGACCCTACGAGCAGTACTTC	CASSPEGTGPYEQYF
TRBV4-1	TRBD2	TRBJ2-7	.	TGCGCCAGCAGCCAAGCCCCGCAGACTAGCGGGAGCTACGAGCAGTACTTC	CASSQAPQTSGSYEQYF
TRBV10-3	.	TRBJ2-7	.	TGTGCCATCAGTGAAGGGCGACTTTCCTACGAGCAGTACTTC	CAISEGRLSYEQYF
TRBV13	TRBD2	TRBJ2-1	.	TGTGCCAGCAGAAGTCTAGCGGAAGCTACCTACAATGAGCAGTTCTTC	CASRSLAEATYNEQFF
TRBV5-4	.	TRBJ2-2	.	TGTGCCAGCAGCTATGGACTGAGGACCGGGGAGCTGTTTTTT	CASSYGLRTGELFF
TRBV6-5	.	TRBJ2-7	.	TGTGCCAGCACCGATGGAGTGAGGGACTACGAGCAGTACTTC	CASTDGVRDYEQYF
TRBV5-1	TRBD2	TRBJ2-7	.	TGCGCCAGCAGCACGGGACTAGCCTACGAGCAGTACTTC	CASSTGLAYEQYF
TRBV4-3	.	TRBJ1-1	few	TGCGCCAGCAGCCAGGATACAGGGATGTCCACTGAAGCTTTCTTT	CASSQDTGMSTEAFF
TRBV7-2	.	TRBJ2-5	.	TGTGCCAGCAGCTTAGGATTTCTCCAAGAGACCCAGTACTTC	CASSLGFLQETQYF
TRBV7-8	TRBD2	TRBJ2-1	.	TGTGCCAGCAGCTCAACTAGCGGTAAACTCAAGCAGTTCTTC	CASSSTSGKLKQFF
TRBV28	TRBD1	TRBJ1-2	.	TGTGCCAGCAAAACTCCGGGACAGGCTGGCTACACCTTC	CASKTPGQAGYTF
TRBV6-5	.	TRBJ2-1	.	TGTGCCAGCAGTTACTCACTAGCAGAGAACAATGAGCAGTTCTTC	CASSYSLAENNEQFF
TRBV10-3	.	TRBJ2-3	once	TGTGCCATCAGTTATGCAGATACGCAGTATTTT	CAISYADTQYF
TRBV19	.	TRBJ1-1	medium-sized	TGTGCCAGTAGTATGGGGGGGAACACTGAAGCTTTCTTT	CASSMGGNTEAFF
TRBV27	.	TRBJ2-3	.	TGTGCCAGCAGTTTAAATGCGGGCACAGATACGCAGTATTTT	CASSLNAGTDTQYF
TRBV7-2	TRBD2	TRBJ2-7	.	TGTGCCAGCAGCTTAACTAGCGGAAGCTCCTACGAGCAGTACTTC	CASSLTSGSSYEQYF
TRBV2	.	TRBJ2-5	.	TGTGCCAGCAGTGGCTATAAAGAGACCCAGTACTTC	CASSGYKETQYF
TRBV28	.	TRBJ1-1	.	TGTGCCAGCAGTTCCGACAGTAACACTGAAGCTTTCTTT	CASSSDSNTEAFF
TRBV7-9	.	TRBJ1-2	.	TGTGCCAGCAGCTTGGGGCCGGGGGCTCGTGGCTACACCTTC	CASSLGPGARGYTF
TRBV9	TRBD1	TRBJ1-2	.	TGTGCCAGCAGCGTCGCAGGGGGCGCTGGCTACACCTTC	CASSVAGGAGYTF
TRBV7-9	.	TRBJ1-2	few	TGTGCCAGCAGCCCCACAGGGAACTATGGCTACACCTTC	CASSPTGNYGYTF
TRBV5-4	.	TRBJ2-3	.	TGTGCCAGCAGCGCCGACTCGTTAGATACGCAGTATTTT	CASSADSLDTQYF
TRBV5-8	.	TRBJ2-7	.	TGTGCCAGCAGCTTTAGGCAGGCCCCCACCGAGCAGTACTTC	CASSFRQAPTEQYF
TRBV28	.	TRBJ2-7	.	TGTGCCAGCAGTCCCCCGGCCTCCCCCTACGAGCAGTACTTC	CASSPPASPYEQYF
TRBV4-2	.	TRBJ2-7	.	TGTGCCAGCAGCCAAGAAGGCCTTACAGGGTACTCCTACGAGCAGTACTTC	CASSQEGLTGYSYEQYF
TRBV27	.	TRBJ1-1	.	TGTGCCAGCAGTCCGACCCGGCAGGCTTCAGAAGCTTTCTTT	CASSPTRQASEAFF
TRBV2	.	TRBJ1-1	medium-sized	TGTGCCAGCAGTGAGGGGGCATCGAGCACTGAAGCTTTCTTT	CASSEGASSTEAFF
TRBV9	TRBD1	TRBJ2-3	.	TGTGCCAGCAGCACCAGGGGGACAGATACGCAGTATTTT	CASSTRGTDTQYF
TRBV7-2	.	TRBJ2-7	.	TGTGCCAGCAGCTCCTGGGGCGATGGGGGCGGGTACGAGCAGTACTTC	CASSSWGDGGGYEQYF
TRBV4-3	.	TRBJ2-3	.	TGCGCCAGCAGCACGGACCGCACAGATACGCAGTATTTT	CASSTDRTDTQYF
TRBV19	.	TRBJ2-5	medium-sized	TGTGCCAGTAGTGGGGCAGGTTTACAAGAGACCCAGTACTTC	CASSGAGLQETQYF
TRBV13	.	TRBJ2-7	.	TGTGCCAGCAGCCCCCGGAGCGATACCTACGAGCAGTACTTC	CASSPRSDTYEQYF
TRBV11-2	.	TRBJ2-7	.	TGTGCCAGCAGCTTAAGACCCGGCCAGCCCGGTTTCGACGAGCAGTACTTC	CASSLRPGQPGFDEQYF
TRBV7-9	TRBD1	TRBJ2-4	once	TGTGCCAGCAGCTCGGACAGGGTAAACATTCAGTACTTC	CASSSDRVNIQYF
TRBV13	.	TRBJ2-7	.	TGTGCCAGCAGCCCCGAGGGCAGCTACGAGCAGTACTTC	CASSPEGSYEQYF
TRBV4-2	.	TRBJ1-1	.	TGTGCCAGCAGCCAGGGACTCCTCGGCAACACTGAAGCTTTCTTT	CASSQGLLGNTEAFF
TRBV4-3	.	TRBJ1-4	.	TGCGCCAGCAGCCAAGATCAGGGACTGATTAATGAAAAACTGTTTTTT	CASSQDQGLINEKLFF
TRBV27	TRBD1	TRBJ2-3	.	TGTGCCAGCGGACGGGACAGTCAAGGCACAGATACGCAGTATTTT	CASGRDSQGTDTQYF
TRBV29-1	TRBD2	TRBJ2-1	few	TGCAGCGTTGAAGAGGCGCTAGCGGGAGACCGGAGCTCCTACAATGAGCAGTTCTTC	CSVEEALAGDRSSYNEQFF
TRBV30	.	TRBJ1-2	few	TGTGCCTGGAGTGTGATGGGGGAAGGCTACACCTTC	CAWSVMGEGYTF
TRBV28	TRBD2	TRBJ2-3	few	TGTGCCAGCAGTTGGACTAGCGGAGGGGATACGCAGTATTTT	CASSWTSGGDTQYF
TRBV2	.	TRBJ2-7	few	TGTGCCAGCAGTCCCAGATACGAGCAGTACTTC	CASSPRYEQYF
TRBV7-8	.	TRBJ2-1	.	TGTGCCAGCAGCTTAGCGGGCAGCTCCTACAATGAGCAGTTCTTC	CASSLAGSSYNEQFF
TRBV10-3	.	TRBJ2-1	.	TGTGCCATCAGTGAGTCCGCGGGGCTGGAGCAGTTCTTC	CAISESAGLEQFF
TRBV29-1	.	TRBJ2-3	.	TGCAGCGTTGAAGATCTTGGGCAGGGGCGTCCAGATACGCAGTATTTT	CSVEDLGQGRPDTQYF
TRBV28	.	TRBJ2-7	.	TGTGCCAGCAGTTCCCTAGTACTCTACGAGCAGTACTTC	CASSSLVLYEQYF
TRBV19	TRBD1	TRBJ1-5	.	TGTGCCAGTAGTACCCTGGGACAGCAGATAGATCCCCAGCATTTT	CASSTLGQQIDPQHF
TRBV28	TRBD1	TRBJ2-7	once	TGTGCCAGCAGAATCGGGACAGCGACCTACGAGCAGTACTTC	CASRIGTATYEQYF